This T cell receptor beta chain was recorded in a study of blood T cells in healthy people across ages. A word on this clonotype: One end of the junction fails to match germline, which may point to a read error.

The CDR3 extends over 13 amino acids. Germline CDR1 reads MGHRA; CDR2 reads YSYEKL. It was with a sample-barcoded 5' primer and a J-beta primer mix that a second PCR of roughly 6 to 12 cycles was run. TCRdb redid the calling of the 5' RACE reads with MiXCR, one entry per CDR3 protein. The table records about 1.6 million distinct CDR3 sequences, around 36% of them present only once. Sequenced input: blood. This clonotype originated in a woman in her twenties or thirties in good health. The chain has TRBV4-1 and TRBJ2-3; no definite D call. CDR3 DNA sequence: TGCGCCAGCAGCCAATCAGTCACAGATGCGCAGTATTTT. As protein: CASSQSVTDAQYF.